The 21 T cell receptor beta chains reported below all come from one sample, sequenced in a study of T cell repertoires in cytomegalovirus infection. These receptors have no identified antigens. MiXCR, applied by TCRdb to the reads, yields one record per CDR3 protein. The sample lists around 300,000 distinct CDR3 sequences, 22% seen once, with roughly a fifth in the top ten. Sequencing was performed on cultured PBMCs, taken from culture after CMV antigen stimulation. These TCRs come from a human donor in good health (CMV status not recorded). Some clones in this sample may be carry-over from other donors' samples.

This clonotype was counted only a few times. The rearrangement links TRBV6-1 to TRBJ2-7, with a weak D call TRBD1 (6 bases). The germline V gene encodes CDR1 MNHNS and CDR2 SASEGT. The CDR3 has 14 amino acids. V was shortened by 7 bases and J by 3 bases, with 16 bases between the two germline ends. The CDR3 sequence: CASTPRQVVYEQYF. The DNA of the CDR3 is TGTGCCAGCACACCGAGACAGGTTGTCTACGAGCAGTACTTC.

Ten or more counts support this clonotype. The chain employs TRBV7-2 and TRBJ2-7, with TRBD1 matching 8 bases. After removal of 0 bases from V and 3 bases from J, the junction contained 4 bases not matched to a gene. This CDR3 has 15 amino acids. CDR1 and CDR2 from the germline V gene are SGHTA and FQGNSA. Written as DNA, the CDR3 is TGTGCCAGCAGCTTAGCGGGGGACAGGCGCTACGAGCAGTACTTC. Its protein is CASSLAGDRRYEQYF.

This clonotype was picked up many times. The V call is TRBV7-2, the J call TRBJ2-5; 13 nucleotides align to TRBD2. V dropped 3 bases and J dropped 12; count of bases not matched to a gene: 4. The germline V gene has CDR1 SGHTA and CDR2 FQGNSA. This CDR3 spans 13 amino acids. The CDR3 sequence: CASSFDTSGGEYF. CDR3 bases: TGTGCCAGCAGCTTCGATACTAGCGGGGGGGAGTACTTC.

There are a few counts of this clonotype. At one end the junction does not follow the germline gene, possibly because of a read error. V is TRBV7-2 and J is TRBJ1-4; D ambiguous. CDR3 length equals 10 residues. Germline assignment: CDR1 SGHTA and CDR2 FQGNSA. The CDR3 here is CASSSPRDPF. As DNA, the CDR3 is TGTGCCAGCAGCTCCCCCCGAGACCCTTTT. Variable domain in full (rest from reference TRBV7-2 and TRBJ1-4): GAGVSQSPSNKVTEKGKDVELRCDPISGHTALYWYRQSLGQGLEFLIYFQGNSAPDKSGLPSDRFSAERTGGSVSTLTIQRTQQEDSAVYLCASSSPRDPFGSGTQLSVL.

The chain links TRBV7-1 to TRBJ2-3; D is unresolved. TRBV7-1 is given ORF status, its function remaining uncertain. CDR3 length: 16 residues. V was pared by 5 bases and J by 5 bases, with 20 bases between. The CDR3 DNA is TGTGCCAGCAGCCCGTCTACTGGAGAGAATTTAGATACGCAGTATTTT. Translation gives CASSPSTGENLDTQYF.

This chain uses TRBV3-1 with TRBJ2-1, with 8 bases matching TRBD2. V lost 8 bases and J lost 4; bases outside the gene matches: 7. Germline V lookup: CDR1 LGHDT, CDR2 YNNKEL (reference sequence). This CDR3 has 14 residues. The CDR3 nucleotides read TGTGCCAGCGCCATTTTAGCGGGATACAATGAGCAGTTCTTC. This gives the protein CASAILAGYNEQFF.

Many counts were recorded for this clonotype. This rearrangement joins TRBV7-2 to TRBJ1-2; D remains unclear. The germline V and J ends were trimmed by 1 base and 8 bases, with 11 bases remaining between them. The CDR3 runs to 13 residues. Per germline, CDR1 SGHTA and CDR2 FQGNSA. The CDR3 spells CASSLGPTEGYTF. As DNA, the CDR3 is TGTGCCAGCAGCTTAGGGCCCACGGAGGGCTACACCTTC.

This clonotype was counted once. The rearrangement joins TRBV2 to TRBJ1-2; possible D gene TRBD1, 5 bases. V was clipped by 5 bases and J by 7 bases, with 11 bases between them. Germline values: CDR1 SNHLY, CDR2 FYNNEI. The CDR3 runs 12 residues. In DNA, the CDR3 is TGTGCCAGCAGTTGGGACCTCAGTGGCTACACCTTC. This sequence encodes CASSWDLSGYTF.

V gene TRBV5-1 combines with J gene TRBJ2-3; 8 bases fit TRBD1. Germline values: CDR1 SGHRS, CDR2 YFSETQ. The trim removed 4 bases at V and 4 bases at J, leaving 8 bases unmatched. This CDR3 is 15 amino acids long. CDR3 in amino acids: CASSPTGEVADTQYF. The DNA for the CDR3 is TGCGCCAGCAGCCCGACAGGGGAGGTTGCAGATACGCAGTATTTT. Full variable domain (missing parts from reference TRBV5-1 and TRBJ2-3): KAGVTQTPRYLIKTRGQQVTLSCSPISGHRSVSWYQQTPGQGLQFLFEYFSETQRNKGNFPGRFSGRQFSNSRSEMNVSTLELGDSALYLCASSPTGEVADTQYFGPGTRLTVL.

The chain joins TRBV11-3 to TRBJ2-2, with 8 bases aligning to TRBD1. The CDR3 contains 16 residues. V gave up 1 base and J gave up 3 bases; unmatched junction bases: 4. From germline, CDR1 is SGHNT and CDR2 YENEEA. The CDR3, as DNA: TGTGCCAGCAGCTTAGCTGTGACAGGGGACACCGGGGAGCTGTTTTTT. Amino acid sequence: CASSLAVTGDTGELFF.

This clonotype was found a few times. The V call is TRBV6-2 or TRBV6-3, the J call TRBJ2-7; no clear D gene. From germline, CDR1 is MNHEY and CDR2 SVGEGT. The CDR3 totals 15 residues. V was shortened by 7 bases and J by 1 base, with 17 bases between the two germline ends. The CDR3 DNA reads as TGTGCCAGCACCCCGCGCCCAGACACATCCTACGAGCAGTACTTC. Translation: CASTPRPDTSYEQYF.

This clonotype was seen more than once but under ten times. This sequence joins TRBV18 and TRBJ2-1; D is possibly TRBD1 or TRBD2 (5 bases each). Between the trimmed V and J ends, which lost 2 bases and 5 bases, there was a span of 10 bases. Germline loops: CDR1 KGHSH, CDR2 LQKENI. This CDR3 is 14 amino acids long. Here the CDR3 reads CASSPTGTHNEQFF. CDR3 sequence (DNA): TGTGCCAGCTCACCAACCGGGACCCACAATGAGCAGTTCTTC.

The chain employs TRBV6-2 or TRBV6-3 and TRBJ2-1; 9 bases map to TRBD2. The CDR3 covers 18 residues. After removal of 0 bases from V and 6 bases from J, the junction contained 12 bases not matched to a gene. CDR1 is MNHEY and CDR2 is SVGEGT in the germline V gene. The CDR3, as DNA: TGTGCCAGCAGTTACTCCTTCCTCGGTAGCGGGAGTACCAATGAGCAGTTCTTC. Encoded protein: CASSYSFLGSGSTNEQFF.

This clonotype was picked up many times. The V gene is TRBV7-9, the J gene TRBJ1-1; no definite D call. The CDR3 totals 12 residues. V was clipped by 2 bases and J by 10 bases, with 11 bases between them. CDR1 is SEHNR and CDR2 is FQNEAQ in the germline V gene (reference sequence). CDR3 in amino acids: CASSLIAVSAFF. The CDR3 DNA sequence: TGTGCCAGCAGCTTAATCGCTGTGTCAGCTTTCTTT.

This clonotype was counted many times. This chain joins TRBV7-6 and TRBJ1-4; 9 bases are a match to TRBD1. The CDR3 consists of 15 residues. The J segment lost 7 bases and the V segment lost 4 bases, leaving 7 bases of the junction unmatched. Germline V gene lookup returns CDR1 SGHVS and CDR2 FNYEAQ. The CDR3 bases are TGTGCCAGCAGCTATGGACAGGGGAGAGGTGAAAAACTGTTTTTT. Its protein is CASSYGQGRGEKLFF.

DNA of the CDR3: TGTGCCACCAGCAGAGATCAAGGACAGGGCGCCTACGAGCAGTACGTC. Translation gives CATSRDQGQGAYEQYV. The chain uses TRBV15 and TRBJ2-7, with 8 bases that match TRBD1. V lost 0 bases, J lost 2 bases, and 6 bases stayed unmatched. CDR1 and CDR2 from the germline V gene are LNHNV and YYDKDF (reference sequence). This CDR3 is built from 16 residues.

This chain uses TRBV7-2 with TRBJ2-7, with 7 positions matching TRBD2. V lost 2 bases and J lost 4; bases outside the gene matches: 26. The CDR3 length is 21 residues. The germline CDR1 and CDR2 sequences are SGHTA and FQGNSA. CDR3 in amino acids: CASSLRMGGFPGSLKGYEQYF. Here the CDR3 DNA reads TGTGCCAGCAGCTTAAGAATGGGAGGGTTCCCGGGTTCGTTGAAGGGATACGAGCAGTACTTC.

This clonotype was seen ten or more times. The chain is built from TRBV4-3 and TRBJ2-7, with 8 bases identical to TRBD1. Losses at the gene ends were 4 bases for V and 3 bases for J; bases not matched to a gene: 5. The CDR3 has 14 residues. In germline, CDR1 is LGHNA, CDR2 YSLEER. The CDR3 bases are TGCGCCAGCAGCCCAGGACAGGGAGTCTACGAGCAGTACTTC. It specifies CASSPGQGVYEQYF.

This sequence joins TRBV29-1 and TRBJ2-3; TRBD1 is a possible D gene (6 bases). The CDR3 extends over 14 amino acids. Trimming left V 6 bases short and J 0 bases short, with 13 bases between. The germline CDR1 and CDR2 sequences are SQVTM and ANQGSEA. Written as DNA, the CDR3 is TGCAGCGTGGGACAACACACTAGCACAGATACGCAGTATTTT. This encodes CSVGQHTSTDTQYF.

The chain couples TRBV5-1 to TRBJ1-4; TRBD1 agrees at 7 bases. Trimming removed 5 bases from V and 5 bases from J; junction bases left unmatched: 9. This CDR3 comprises 15 residues. Germline CDR1 SGHRS, CDR2 YFSETQ. The CDR3 loop reads CASRQQGNVNEKLFF. The CDR3 coding sequence is TGCGCCAGCAGGCAACAGGGGAATGTCAATGAAAAACTGTTTTTT.

The chain carries TRBV5-1 and TRBJ2-3; D is perhaps TRBD1 or TRBD2 (5 bases each). V was trimmed by 3 bases and J by 4 bases, leaving 9 bases between them. This CDR3 is 13 amino acids long. Germline CDR1 is SGHRS and CDR2 is YFSETQ. The CDR3: CASSYRGPDTQYF. The CDR3 region has the DNA TGCGCCAGCAGCTACCGGGGCCCAGATACGCAGTATTTT.